Listed here is a single T cell receptor beta chain. The antigen remains unidentified. Trimming took 5 bases from V and 4 from J, leaving 24 bases between them. Germline CDR1 MDHEN, CDR2 SYDVKM. This CDR3 is 18 amino acids long. An Oncomine TCR Beta short-read assay was used to sequence the DNA from cultured CD4+ T cells. TCRdb processed the PCR reads anew with MiXCR; each CDR3 protein has one entry. The sample contains almost 8,500 distinct CDR3 sequences, about three quarters of which appear only once. This specimen belongs to a study of vaccination and CD4 T cells after COVID-19. Study-wide context: Overlapping peptides covering the spike proteins of SARS-CoV-2, HCoV-NL63, HCoV-OC43 and HCoV-229E were added to stimulate cells.

Treatment denoted: roughly 10-day PBMC culture with coronavirus spike peptide pools or control peptides (ViraFEST assay). Two million PBMCs per well were cultured with 10 IU/ml IL-2 and approximately 9.6 ug/ml peptide pools. Overall study results and limits: With convalescent patients, a median approximately 90% of reactive clones emerged solely after vaccination.

The chain links TRBV28 to TRBJ1-5; a weak D match, TRBD1 (5 bases). This receptor was obtained from a human donor who had recovered from COVID-19. The material sequenced was CD4+ T cells from blood, cultured in vitro. The CDR3 here is CASSSNVYRRGVNQPQHF. The CDR3 DNA follows: TGTGCCAGCAGTAGTAACGTATACAGGAGGGGAGTTAATCAGCCCCAGCATTTT.